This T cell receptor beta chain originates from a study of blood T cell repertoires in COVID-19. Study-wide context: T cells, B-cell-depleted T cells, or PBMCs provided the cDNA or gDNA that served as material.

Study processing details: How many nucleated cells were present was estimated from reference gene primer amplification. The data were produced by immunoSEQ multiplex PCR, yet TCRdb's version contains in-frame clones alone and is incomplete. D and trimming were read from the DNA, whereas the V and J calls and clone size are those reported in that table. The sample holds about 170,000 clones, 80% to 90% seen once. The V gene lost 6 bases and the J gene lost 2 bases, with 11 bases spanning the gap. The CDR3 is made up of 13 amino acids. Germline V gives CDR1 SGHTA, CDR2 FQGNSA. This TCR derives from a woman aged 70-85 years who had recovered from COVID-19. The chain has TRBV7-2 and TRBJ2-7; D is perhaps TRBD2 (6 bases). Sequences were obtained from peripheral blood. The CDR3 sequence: CASRKPGAYEQYF. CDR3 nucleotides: TGTGCCAGCAGGAAACCGGGAGCCTACGAGCAGTACTTC.